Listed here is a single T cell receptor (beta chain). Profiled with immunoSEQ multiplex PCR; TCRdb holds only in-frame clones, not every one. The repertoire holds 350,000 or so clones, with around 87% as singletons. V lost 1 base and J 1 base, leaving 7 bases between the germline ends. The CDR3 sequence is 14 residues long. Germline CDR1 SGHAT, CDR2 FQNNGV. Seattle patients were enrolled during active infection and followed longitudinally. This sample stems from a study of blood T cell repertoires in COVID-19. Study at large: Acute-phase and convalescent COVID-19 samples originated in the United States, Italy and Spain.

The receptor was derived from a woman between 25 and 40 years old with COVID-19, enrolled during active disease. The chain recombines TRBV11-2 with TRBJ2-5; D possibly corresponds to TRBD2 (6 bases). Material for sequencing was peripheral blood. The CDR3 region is CASSLGGVQETQYF. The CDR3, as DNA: TGTGCCAGCAGCTTAGGGGGGGTCCAAGAGACCCAGTACTTC.